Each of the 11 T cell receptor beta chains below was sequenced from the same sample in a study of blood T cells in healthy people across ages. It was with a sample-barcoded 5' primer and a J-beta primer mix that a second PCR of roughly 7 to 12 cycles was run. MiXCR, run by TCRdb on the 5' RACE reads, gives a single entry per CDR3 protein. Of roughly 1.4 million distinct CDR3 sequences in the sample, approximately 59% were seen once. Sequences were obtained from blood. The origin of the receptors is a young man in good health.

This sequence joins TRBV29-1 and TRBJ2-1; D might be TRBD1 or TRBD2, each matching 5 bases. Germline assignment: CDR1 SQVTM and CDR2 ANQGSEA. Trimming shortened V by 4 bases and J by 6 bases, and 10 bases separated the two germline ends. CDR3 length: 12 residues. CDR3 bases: TGCAGCGTTGGCCGGGACGGCAATGAGCAGTTCTTC. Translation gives CSVGRDGNEQFF.

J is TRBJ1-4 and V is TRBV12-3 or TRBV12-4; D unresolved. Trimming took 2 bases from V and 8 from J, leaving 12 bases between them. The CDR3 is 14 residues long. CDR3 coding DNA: TGTGCCAGCAGTTTAAATATGGTGATCGAAAAACTGTTTTTT. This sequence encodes CASSLNMVIEKLFF.

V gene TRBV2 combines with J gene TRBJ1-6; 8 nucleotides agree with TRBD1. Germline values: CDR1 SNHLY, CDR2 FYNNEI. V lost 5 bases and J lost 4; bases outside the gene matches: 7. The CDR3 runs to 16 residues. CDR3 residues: CASSPTGAEYNSPLHF. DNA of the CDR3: TGTGCCAGCAGTCCGACAGGGGCGGAATATAATTCACCCCTCCACTTT.

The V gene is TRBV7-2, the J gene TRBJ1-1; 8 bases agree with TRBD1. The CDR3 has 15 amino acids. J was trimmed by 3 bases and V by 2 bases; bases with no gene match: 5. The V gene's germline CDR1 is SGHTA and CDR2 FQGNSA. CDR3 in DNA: TGTACCAGCAGCTTAATGTCAGGGGGCTACACTGAAGCTTTCTTT. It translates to CTSSLMSGGYTEAFF. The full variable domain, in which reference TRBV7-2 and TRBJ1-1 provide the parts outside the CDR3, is GAGVSQSPSNKVTEKGKDVELRCDPISGHTALYWYRQSLGQGLEFLIYFQGNSAPDKSGLPSDRFSAERTGGSVSTLTIQRTQQEDSAVYLCTSSLMSGGYTEAFFGQGTRLTVV.

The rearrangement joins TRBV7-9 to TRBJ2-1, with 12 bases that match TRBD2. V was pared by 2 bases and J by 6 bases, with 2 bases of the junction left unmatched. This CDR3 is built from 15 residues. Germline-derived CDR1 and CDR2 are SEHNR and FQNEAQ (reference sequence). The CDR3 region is CASSLTTSGGNEQFF. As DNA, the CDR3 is TGTGCCAGCAGCTTAACGACTAGCGGGGGCAATGAGCAGTTCTTC.

For the CDR3, the DNA is TGTGCCAGCGGTTGGACAGAGGCCTATAACTATGGCTACACCTTC. This gives the protein CASGWTEAYNYGYTF. The rearrangement joins TRBV21-1 to TRBJ1-2; the listed D gene, TRBD1, was not tested against the DNA. TRBV21-1 is a known pseudogene. CDR3 length equals 15 residues.

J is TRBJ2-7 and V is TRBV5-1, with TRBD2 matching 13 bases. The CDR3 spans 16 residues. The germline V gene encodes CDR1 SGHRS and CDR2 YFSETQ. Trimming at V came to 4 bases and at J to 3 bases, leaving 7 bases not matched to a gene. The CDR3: CASSGLAGAWFYEQYF. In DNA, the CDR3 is TGCGCCAGCAGCGGACTAGCGGGGGCGTGGTTCTACGAGCAGTACTTC.

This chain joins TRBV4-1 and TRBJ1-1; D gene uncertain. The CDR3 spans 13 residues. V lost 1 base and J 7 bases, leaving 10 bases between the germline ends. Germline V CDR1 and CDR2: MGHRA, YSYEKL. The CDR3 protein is CASSQVLGGEAFF. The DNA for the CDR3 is TGCGCCAGCAGCCAAGTGTTAGGCGGTGAAGCTTTCTTT.

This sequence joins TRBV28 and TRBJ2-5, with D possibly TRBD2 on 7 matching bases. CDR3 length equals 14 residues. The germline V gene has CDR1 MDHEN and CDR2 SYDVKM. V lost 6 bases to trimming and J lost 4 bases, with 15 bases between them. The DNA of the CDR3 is TGTGCCAGCAGGGAGGGGGGGTACGGAGAGACCCAGTACTTC. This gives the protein CASREGGYGETQYF.

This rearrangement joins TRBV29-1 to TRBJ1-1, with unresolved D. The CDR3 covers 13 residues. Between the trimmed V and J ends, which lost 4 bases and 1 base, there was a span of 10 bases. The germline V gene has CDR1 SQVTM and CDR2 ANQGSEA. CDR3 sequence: CSVGADQNTEAFF. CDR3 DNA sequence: TGCAGCGTTGGGGCAGACCAGAACACTGAAGCTTTCTTT. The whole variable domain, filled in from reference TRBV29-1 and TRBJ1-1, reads SAVISQKPSRDICQRGTSLTIQCQVDSQVTMMFWYRQQPGQSLTLIATANQGSEATYESGFVIDKFPISRPNLTFSTLTVSNMSPEDSSIYLCSVGADQNTEAFFGQGTRLTVV.

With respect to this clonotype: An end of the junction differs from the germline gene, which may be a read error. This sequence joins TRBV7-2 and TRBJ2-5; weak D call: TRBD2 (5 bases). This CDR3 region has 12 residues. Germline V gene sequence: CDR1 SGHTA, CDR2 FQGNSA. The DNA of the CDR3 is TGTGCCAGTAGCTCCGTTAGTGTCGGGAAGTACTTC. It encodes CASSSVSVGKYF. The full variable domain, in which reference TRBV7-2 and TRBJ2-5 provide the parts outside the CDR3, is GAGVSQSPSNKVTEKGKDVELRCDPISGHTALYWYRQSLGQGLEFLIYFQGNSAPDKSGLPSDRFSAERTGGSVSTLTIQRTQQEDSAVYLCASSSVSVGKYFGPGTRLLVL.